The 24 T cell receptor beta chains reported below all come from one sample, sequenced in a study of T cells in Graves' hyperthyroidism and ophthalmopathy. RNA transcripts were the template for amplifying TCR beta CDR3 regions. With the HTBI primer set, the TCR CDR3 went through a first round of RT-PCR. One entry per CDR3 protein results from TCRdb running MiXCR on the multiplex PCR reads. This table has roughly 93,000 distinct CDR3 sequences, around 37% appearing once. The sample was peripheral blood or thyroid tissue (not recorded which). All receptors come from a woman aged 30 to 39 with Graves' hyperthyroidism.

This clonotype was recorded many times. The chain has TRBV5-1 and TRBJ2-2; 10 nucleotides align to TRBD2. The CDR3 totals 16 residues. J was trimmed by 5 bases and V by 2 bases; bases with no gene match: 6. CDR1 is SGHRS, CDR2 YFSETQ, per germline. CDR3 in amino acids: CASSLRGLASTGELFF. The CDR3 bases are TGCGCCAGCAGCTTACGGGGACTAGCGTCGACCGGGGAGCTGTTTTTT.

This clonotype was recorded many times. The chain carries TRBV6-5 and TRBJ2-6; D is perhaps TRBD1 (6 bases). V lost 5 bases, J lost 2 bases, and 16 bases lay in between. From germline, CDR1 is MNHEY and CDR2 SVGAGI. This CDR3 comprises 17 residues. CDR3: CASSEVGQGTGANVLTF. The CDR3 DNA reads as TGTGCCAGCAGTGAAGTCGGGCAGGGGACTGGGGCCAACGTCCTGACTTTC.

The gene calls are TRBV7-8 and TRBJ2-7; 7 bases fit TRBD2. Trimming at V came to 0 bases and at J to 6 bases, leaving 14 bases not matched to a gene. CDR1 is SGHVS and CDR2 is FQNEAQ in the germline V gene. The CDR3 is 17 residues long. CDR3 residues: CASSLAGGGVLLGEQYF. For the CDR3, the DNA is TGTGCCAGCAGCTTAGCCGGTGGGGGGGTCTTATTGGGCGAGCAGTACTTC.

V is TRBV6-5 and J is TRBJ1-3; D possibly corresponds to TRBD1 (5 bases). Per the germline V gene, CDR1 is MNHEY and CDR2 is SVGAGI. V lost 3 bases and J 8 bases, leaving 8 bases between the germline ends. The CDR3 has 12 amino acids. The CDR3 nucleotides read TGTGCCAGCAGTTATCAGGGAGACACCATATATTTT. Translation gives CASSYQGDTIYF.

Ten or more counts support this clonotype. The chain employs TRBV29-1 and TRBJ2-7, with D possibly TRBD2 on 5 matching bases. V was trimmed by 7 bases and J by 0 bases, leaving 19 bases between them. CDR1 and CDR2 (germline): SQVTM, ANQGSEA. The CDR3 extends over 15 amino acids. CDR3 DNA sequence: TGCAGCGCTAACCCCGGGGTTTCCCCCTCCTACGAGCAGTACTTC. It encodes CSANPGVSPSYEQYF.

This sequence joins TRBV7-2 and TRBJ2-5; TRBD1 agrees at 7 bases. Per the germline V gene, CDR1 is SGHTA and CDR2 is FQGNSA. CDR3 length: 14 amino acids. Losses at the gene ends were 2 bases for V and 6 bases for J; bases not matched to a gene: 6. This CDR3 is CASSLRQGRKTQYF. The CDR3 region has the DNA TGTGCCAGCAGCTTACGACAGGGTAGGAAGACCCAGTACTTC.

There are many counts of this clonotype. V is TRBV10-3 and J is TRBJ1-2, with 7 bases matching TRBD1. Germline V gene lookup returns CDR1 ENHRY and CDR2 SYGVKD. The CDR3 consists of 13 residues. V shed 6 bases, J shed 6 bases, and the junction held 7 bases outside the gene matches. In nucleotides, the CDR3 is TGTGCCATCAGAACGACAGGGATCCATGGCTACACCTTC. It yields the protein CAIRTTGIHGYTF.

With regard to this clonotype: The junction shows a germline mismatch at one end, possibly a read error. This chain joins TRBV7-9 and TRBJ2-2; possible D gene TRBD2, 5 bases. The CDR3 extends over 15 amino acids. Germline CDR1 SEHNR, CDR2 FQNEAQ (reference sequence). The DNA of the CDR3 is TGTGCCAGCAGTTTAGCGCTGGGGTACACCGGGGAGCTGTTTTTT. This sequence encodes CASSLALGYTGELFF.

In its sample, this clonotype was seen many times. V usage is TRBV5-1 and J usage is TRBJ2-3; 10 bases agree with TRBD2. The V gene end was trimmed by 2 bases and the J gene end by 4 bases; junction bases not matched to a gene: 7. Germline CDR1 reads SGHRS; CDR2 reads YFSETQ. This CDR3 has 16 residues. The CDR3 loop is CASSFGSGRLPDTQYF. In DNA, the CDR3 is TGCGCCAGCAGCTTCGGTAGCGGGAGGTTGCCAGATACGCAGTATTTT. Drawing the rest from reference TRBV5-1 and TRBJ2-3, the complete variable domain is KAGVTQTPRYLIKTRGQQVTLSCSPISGHRSVSWYQQTPGQGLQFLFEYFSETQRNKGNFPGRFSGRQFSNSRSEMNVSTLELGDSALYLCASSFGSGRLPDTQYFGPGTRLTVL.

The V and J genes are TRBV2 and TRBJ2-5, with a tentative D call TRBD1 (5 bases). The ends were cut back, 6 bases at V and 0 bases at J, with 5 bases in the middle. The CDR3 is made up of 12 amino acids. Germline V gene lookup returns CDR1 SNHLY and CDR2 FYNNEI. For the CDR3, the DNA is TGTGCCAGCAGGGGGCACCAAGAGACCCAGTACTTC. Translated: CASRGHQETQYF.

This clonotype was detected many times. The rearrangement links TRBV6-1 to TRBJ1-3, with D tentatively TRBD1 (5 bases). Germline V gene lookup returns CDR1 MNHNS and CDR2 SASEGT. The CDR3 is made up of 16 amino acids. Trimming cost V 1 base and J 3 bases, with 13 bases left between them. The CDR3 protein is CASSEGAGLDGNTIYF. CDR3 coding DNA: TGTGCCAGCAGTGAAGGAGCAGGGTTGGATGGAAACACCATATATTTT.

This clonotype has a count of ten or more. This sequence joins TRBV5-6 and TRBJ2-3, with D possibly TRBD1 on 6 matching bases. Germline CDR1 is SGHDT and CDR2 is YYEEEE. This CDR3 contains 14 residues. V lost 0 bases and J 5 bases, leaving 10 bases between the germline ends. The CDR3 DNA sequence: TGTGCCAGCAGCTTGGGACAGGCTAGAGATACGCAGTATTTT. Its translation is CASSLGQARDTQYF. The full variable domain, in which reference TRBV5-6 and TRBJ2-3 provide the parts outside the CDR3, is DAGVTQSPTHLIKTRGQQVTLRCSPKSGHDTVSWYQQALGQGPQFIFQYYEEEERQRGNFPDRFSGHQFPNYSSELNVNALLLGDSALYLCASSLGQARDTQYFGPGTRLTVL.

This clonotype appeared many times. The gene calls are TRBV20-1 and TRBJ1-4, with no clear D. The CDR3 runs to 15 residues. The germline gives CDR1 DFQATT, CDR2 SNEGSKA (reference sequence). With 0 bases removed from V and 8 bases from J, the gap between germline ends came to 16 bases. This CDR3 is CSARDKAAGWEKLFF. The CDR3 bases are TGCAGTGCTAGAGATAAAGCGGCAGGATGGGAAAAACTGTTTTTT.

J is TRBJ2-7 and V is TRBV7-9; D gene uncertain. V was shortened by 4 bases and J by 4 bases, with 11 bases between the two germline ends. This CDR3 has 13 amino acids. The germline CDR1 and CDR2 sequences are SEHNR and FQNEAQ (reference sequence). The CDR3 DNA reads as TGTGCCAGCAGCTCCCGTGTGGGGTACGAGCAGTACTTC. Amino acid sequence: CASSSRVGYEQYF. Based on the CDR3 plus reference TRBV7-9 and TRBJ2-7, the full variable domain is DTGVSQNPRHKITKRGQNVTFRCDPISEHNRLYWYRQTLGQGPEFLTYFQNEAQLEKSRLLSDRFSAERPKGSFSTLEIQRTEQGDSAMYLCASSSRVGYEQYFGPGTRLTVT.

This clonotype was seen repeatedly, ten times or more. The chain joins TRBV29-1 to TRBJ1-2; 8 nucleotides align to TRBD1. The CDR3 runs 16 residues. J gave up 0 bases and V 3 bases, and 9 bases lay outside the gene matches. Germline V gives CDR1 SQVTM, CDR2 ANQGSEA. CDR3 in amino acids: CSVDDRGLLPNYGYTF. In DNA, the CDR3 is TGCAGCGTTGATGACAGGGGCTTGTTACCTAACTATGGCTACACCTTC.

In this sample, this clonotype turned up many times. The chain carries TRBV20-1 and TRBJ2-5, with D tentatively TRBD2 (6 bases). The CDR3 length is 11 residues. The germline gives CDR1 DFQATT, CDR2 SNEGSKA (reference sequence). V lost 3 bases and J 7 bases, leaving 9 bases between the germline ends. The chain's CDR3 is CSASWGGTQYF. The DNA for the CDR3 is TGCAGTGCTAGTTGGGGAGGGACCCAGTACTTC.

This clonotype has ten or more counts. The CDR3 loop is CASSPRGASYEQYF. The CDR3 nucleotides are TGCGCCAGCAGCCCACGAGGGGCATCCTACGAGCAGTACTTC. The V gene is TRBV5-1, the J gene TRBJ2-7; D possibly uses TRBD1 or TRBD2 (5 bases each). The CDR3 contains 14 residues. Per the germline V gene, CDR1 is SGHRS and CDR2 is YFSETQ. Trimming stripped 4 bases from V and 1 base from J, with 12 bases between.

In the case of this clonotype: At one end, the junction sequence differs from germline, possibly due to a read error. V gene TRBV5-6 combines with J gene TRBJ1-1; no reliable D call. From germline, CDR1 is SGHDT and CDR2 YYEEEE. The CDR3 is 13 residues long. This chain's CDR3 is CAGSPAPTDEAFF. CDR3 DNA sequence: TGTGCCGGCAGCCCCGCGCCCACAGATGAAGCTTTCTTT.

This clonotype was detected many times. The chain carries TRBV12-3 or TRBV12-4 and TRBJ2-7; perhaps TRBD1 as D (5 bases). The germline V and J ends were trimmed by 4 bases and 4 bases, with 17 bases remaining between them. CDR3 length: 15 residues. CDR3 bases: TGTGCCAGCAGTTCAGGGCAGGGTTCGAGGTACGAGCAGTACTTC. Translation: CASSSGQGSRYEQYF.

As for this clonotype: A single base separates this from a much larger clone, so it may be a read error. The V gene is TRBV7-9, the J gene TRBJ2-3, with D hard to call. Germline CDR1 reads SEHNR; CDR2 reads FQNEAQ (reference sequence). This CDR3 is built from 12 residues. Here the CDR3 DNA reads TGTGCCGGCAGCTTAGCAGGAAATACGCAGTATTTT. It codes for CAGSLAGNTQYF.

This sequence joins TRBV4-1 and TRBJ2-7; D is possibly TRBD2 (7 bases). V dropped 1 base and J dropped 4 bases, with 17 bases sitting between them. Germline V CDR1 and CDR2: MGHRA, YSYEKL. CDR3 length equals 16 residues. The CDR3 loop reads CASSQGWRGGVYEQYF. CDR3 nucleotides: TGCGCCAGCAGCCAAGGTTGGAGGGGGGGTGTTTACGAGCAGTACTTC.

This chain links TRBV9 with TRBJ2-5; D assignment may be TRBD1 or TRBD2 (5 bases each). Germline assignment: CDR1 SGDLS and CDR2 YYNGEE. V was trimmed by 3 bases and J by 5 bases, leaving 11 bases between them. The length of the CDR3 is 13 residues. CDR3 loop: CASSDGTAETQYF. The CDR3 DNA follows: TGTGCCAGCAGCGATGGGACGGCGGAGACCCAGTACTTC. The complete variable domain, with remaining parts taken from reference TRBV9 and TRBJ2-5, reads DSGVTQTPKHLITATGQRVTLRCSPRSGDLSVYWYQQSLDQGLQFLIQYYNGEERAKGNILERFSAQQFPDLHSELNLSSLELGDSALYFCASSDGTAETQYFGPGTRLLVL.

In regard to this clonotype: At one boundary the junction diverges from the germline segment, which might be a read error. This chain connects TRBV24-1 to TRBJ1-5, with D perhaps TRBD1 (6 bases). The V gene's germline CDR1 is KGHDR and CDR2 SFDVKD. The CDR3 covers 13 residues. CDR3 DNA: TGTGCCAGCAGTGACAGGAAGAATCAGCCCCAGCATTTT. Encoded protein: CASSDRKNQPQHF.

This clonotype was counted ten times or more. The chain uses TRBV5-4 and TRBJ2-3; D unclear. Per germline, CDR1 SGHNT and CDR2 YYREEE (reference sequence). Trimming left V 3 bases short and J 4 bases short, with 6 bases between. This CDR3 has 12 amino acids. The CDR3 region has the DNA TGTGCCAGCAGCTGGGATGCAGATACGCAGTATTTT. This gives the protein CASSWDADTQYF.